Listed below are T cell receptor beta chains from one sample, sequenced in a study of cytomegalovirus exposure and HLA in healthy donors. Clones were sequenced by immunoSEQ multiplex PCR, and TCRdb holds only the in-frame ones, with some missing. The table records 120,000 to 150,000 clones, around 79% of them present only once. Sequencing input: PBMCs. All receptors come from a man aged 25-45 years in good health and CMV-seropositive. Each CDR3 is given with its conserved first and last residue. Each record gives: J gene, V gene, clone size, D gene, CDR3 protein, CDR3 DNA. D genes are given only for firm matches. Clone size is stated in some rows and not others, as once, few, many or a class when expanded.

TRBJ1-5	TRBV6-1	once	NA	CASVGRVSNQPQHF	TGTGCCAGCGTGGGGAGGGTTAGCAATCAGCCCCAGCATTTT
TRBJ2-5	TRBV28	NA	NA	CASSSDRGRQETQYF	TGTGCCAGCAGTTCCGACAGAGGCCGGCAGGAGACCCAGTACTTC
TRBJ1-1	TRBV5-1	NA	NA	CASSPGRTNTEAFF	TGCGCCAGTTCTCCCGGGAGGACTAACACTGAAGCTTTCTTT
TRBJ2-7	TRBV5-1	NA	TRBD2	CASSSGAGGSYEQYF	TGCGCCAGCAGCTCTGGAGCGGGAGGATCCTACGAGCAGTACTTC
TRBJ2-7	TRBV7-9	NA	TRBD2	CASSPGGGVYEQYF	TGTGCCAGCAGCCCGGGCGGGGGAGTCTACGAGCAGTACTTC
TRBJ2-2	TRBV19	NA	TRBD2	CASSVAGETGELFF	TGTGCCAGTAGTGTGGCGGGAGAGACCGGGGAGCTGTTTTTT
TRBJ2-3	TRBV20-1	NA	NA	CSAYSSDTQYF	TGCAGTGCGTATAGTTCCGATACGCAGTATTTT
TRBJ2-2	TRBV6-4	medium-sized	TRBD2	CASSASGGTGELFF	TGTGCCAGCAGTGCTAGCGGGGGCACCGGGGAGCTGTTTTTT
TRBJ1-3	TRBV7-6	NA	NA	CASSRQDTLSGNTIYF	TGTGCCAGCAGTCGACAGGACACCCTCTCTGGAAACACCATATATTTT
TRBJ2-7	TRBV19	NA	TRBD1	CASSARDRPYEQYF	TGTGCCAGTAGTGCACGGGACAGACCCTACGAGCAGTACTTC
TRBJ1-5	TRBV27	few	TRBD1	CASSLVGTGKNQPQHF	TGTGCCAGCAGTTTAGTGGGGACAGGGAAAAATCAGCCCCAGCATTTT
TRBJ1-2	TRBV11-2	NA	NA	CASSLDYRMTNYGYTF	TGTGCCAGCAGCTTAGACTACAGGATGACTAACTATGGCTACACCTTC
TRBJ2-1	TRBV5-1	NA	NA	CASSPTGSSYNEQFF	TGCGCCAGCAGCCCGACGGGGAGCTCCTACAATGAGCAGTTCTTC
TRBJ2-3	TRBV29-1	NA	NA	CSVRLRVTTDTQYF	TGCAGCGTCCGGTTAAGAGTCACGACAGATACGCAGTATTTT
TRBJ1-6	TRBV27	NA	TRBD1	CASKPTGSHSPLHF	TGTGCCAGCAAACCGACAGGGAGTCATTCACCCCTCCACTTT
TRBJ2-5	TRBV6-6	once	TRBD2	CASVNSGGQETQYF	TGTGCCAGCGTCAATAGCGGGGGACAAGAGACCCAGTACTTC